These 10 T cell receptor beta chains came from one sample sequenced in a study of cytomegalovirus exposure and HLA in healthy donors. 13 Jbeta primers and 60 Vbeta primers were used for the PCR. Using immunoSEQ multiplex PCR, the repertoire was profiled, and TCRdb retains in-frame clones only, with some absent. The sample comprises about 190,000 clones, 85% to 90% of which are singletons, and around 1.5% rests with the top ten. The source material was PBMCs. These receptors originate from a woman under 30 in good health and CMV-seronegative.

The chain employs TRBV30 and TRBJ2-5; D is perhaps TRBD1 (5 bases). Germline V gene data show CDR1 as GTSNPN and CDR2 as SVGIG (reference sequence). V was pared by 2 bases and J by 2 bases, with 12 bases between. The CDR3 covers 14 residues. The CDR3, as DNA: TGTGCCTGGAGTCCTCCGAGACAGCAAGAGACCCAGTACTTC. It is translated as CAWSPPRQQETQYF.

This sequence joins TRBV19 and TRBJ2-7; maybe TRBD1 (5 bases). This CDR3 has 15 amino acids. Germline lookup yields CDR1 LNHDA and CDR2 SQIVND (reference sequence). Trimming cost V 7 bases and J 0 bases, with 16 bases left between them. The DNA for the CDR3 is TGTGCCAGTACCGATGGAACAGGAGCCTCCTACGAGCAGTACTTC. As protein: CASTDGTGASYEQYF.

The chain uses TRBV9 and TRBJ2-1, with a tentative D call TRBD2 (5 bases). V lost 0 bases and J 5 bases, leaving 21 bases between the germline ends. The CDR3 spans 18 residues. Per germline, CDR1 SGDLS and CDR2 YYNGEE. CDR3 sequence reads: CASSVGTGRSPLNNEQFF. CDR3 DNA sequence: TGTGCCAGCAGCGTAGGTACGGGGAGATCTCCCCTCAACAATGAGCAGTTCTTC.

The genes are TRBV19 and TRBJ2-7; a weak D match, TRBD2 (5 bases). This CDR3 spans 13 amino acids. The V and J ends lost 3 bases and 2 bases respectively, with 8 bases between them. Germline V gives CDR1 LNHDA, CDR2 SQIVND (reference sequence). The CDR3 sequence: CASSISGTYEQYF. The CDR3 DNA reads as TGTGCCAGTAGTATCAGCGGTACCTACGAGCAGTACTTC.

This clone turned up a few times. The chain links TRBV4-1 to TRBJ2-1; possible D gene TRBD1, 6 bases. The CDR3 extends over 15 amino acids. Trimming stripped 1 base from V and 6 bases from J, with 13 bases between. Germline V gives CDR1 MGHRA, CDR2 YSYEKL. CDR3: CASSQGQVMGNEQFF. In DNA form, the CDR3 reads TGCGCCAGCAGCCAAGGACAGGTAATGGGCAATGAGCAGTTCTTC.

The J gene is TRBJ1-1, the V gene TRBV7-9, with a weak D call TRBD1 (6 bases). V shed 1 base and J shed 4 bases, with 16 bases lying between them. Germline CDR1 and CDR2: SEHNR and FQNEAQ (reference sequence). This CDR3 is built from 16 residues. In DNA form, the CDR3 reads TGTGCCAGCAGCTTAGGCGGGGGGCTAGAGAGCACTGAAGCTTTCTTT. Amino acid sequence: CASSLGGGLESTEAFF.

The chain has TRBV6-5 and TRBJ2-7, with 8 bases that match TRBD1. V trimming: 5 bases; J trimming: 0 bases; junction bases outside the gene matches: 6. Germline CDR1 and CDR2: MNHEY and SVGAGI. The CDR3 is 15 amino acids. In nucleotides, the CDR3 is TGTGCCAGCAGTCCGGACAGGGACGGCTCCTACGAGCAGTACTTC. It translates to CASSPDRDGSYEQYF.

The chain uses TRBV7-2 and TRBJ2-5, with TRBD2 as a possible D gene (5 bases). Germline assignment: CDR1 SGHTA and CDR2 FQGNSA. The V and J ends lost 4 bases and 9 bases respectively, with 12 bases between them. This CDR3 region has 12 residues. For the CDR3, the DNA is TGTGCCAGCAGCTCCCCCCCCGGGGCCCAGTACTTC. Amino acids: CASSSPPGAQYF.

This clone has only one observation. This rearrangement joins TRBV15 to TRBJ2-7; TRBD2 is a possible D gene (6 bases). Trimming pared 0 bases from V and 2 bases from J, leaving 8 bases between. There are 14 residues in the CDR3. Germline-derived CDR1 and CDR2 are LNHNV and YYDKDF (reference sequence). The CDR3 protein is CATSRDRGTYEQYF. In DNA, the CDR3 is TGTGCCACCAGCAGAGATCGGGGGACCTACGAGCAGTACTTC.

A single count supports this clone. The chain is built from TRBV7-8 and TRBJ1-6; D uncertain. This CDR3 is built from 17 residues. Germline V lookup: CDR1 SGHVS, CDR2 FQNEAQ. V was pared by 0 bases and J by 8 bases, with 17 bases between. CDR3 coding DNA: TGTGCCAGCAGCTTAGCGGGAGGTCGGAGTTTTTATTCACCCCTCCACTTT. Translation gives CASSLAGGRSFYSPLHF.